The clone carrying this TCR beta chain was picked up many times. This CDR3 comprises 14 residues. CDR1 is LNHDA, CDR2 SQIVND, per germline (reference sequence). V lost 8 bases, J lost 1 base, and 9 bases lay in between. This record belongs to a study of Graves' ophthalmopathy and Graves' hyperthyroidism. Amplification from RNA transcripts yielded the TCR beta CDR3 regions. The first-round RT-PCR employed HTBI primers together with the Qiagen OneStep RT-PCR kit. A multiplex PCR was then performed as the second round. MiXCR was run by TCRdb on the multiplex PCR reads, yielding one entry per CDR3 protein. The data contain about 150,000 distinct CDR3 sequences, over 35% of them singletons.

The clonotype comes from a middle-aged woman with Graves' ophthalmopathy. This chain joins TRBV19 and TRBJ1-6; D gene ambiguous. Sequencing was performed on peripheral blood. CDR3 amino acids: CASEKGSYNSPLHF. The CDR3 DNA reads TGTGCCAGTGAAAAGGGATCCTATAATTCACCCCTCCACTTT.